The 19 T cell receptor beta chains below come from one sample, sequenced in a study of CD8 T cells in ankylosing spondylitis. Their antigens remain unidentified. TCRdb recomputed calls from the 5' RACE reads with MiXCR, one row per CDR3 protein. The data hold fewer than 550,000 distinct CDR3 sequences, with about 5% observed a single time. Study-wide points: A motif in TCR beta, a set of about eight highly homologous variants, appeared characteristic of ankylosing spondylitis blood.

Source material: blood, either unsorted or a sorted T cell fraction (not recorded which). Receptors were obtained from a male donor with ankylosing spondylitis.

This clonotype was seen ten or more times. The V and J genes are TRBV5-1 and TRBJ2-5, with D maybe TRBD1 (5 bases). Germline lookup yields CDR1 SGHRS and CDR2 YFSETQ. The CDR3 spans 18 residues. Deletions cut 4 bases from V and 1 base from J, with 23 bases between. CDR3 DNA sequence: TGCGCCAGCAGCGCAGGAGACCTCAGGGTCGCCATCCAAGAGACCCAGTACTTC. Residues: CASSAGDLRVAIQETQYF. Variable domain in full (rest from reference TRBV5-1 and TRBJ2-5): KAGVTQTPRYLIKTRGQQVTLSCSPISGHRSVSWYQQTPGQGLQFLFEYFSETQRNKGNFPGRFSGRQFSNSRSEMNVSTLELGDSALYLCASSAGDLRVAIQETQYFGPGTRLLVL.

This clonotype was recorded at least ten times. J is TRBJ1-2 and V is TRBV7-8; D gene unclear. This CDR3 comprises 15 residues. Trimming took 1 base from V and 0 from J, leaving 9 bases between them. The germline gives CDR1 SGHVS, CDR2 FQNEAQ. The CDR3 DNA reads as TGTGCCAGCAGCTTAGTTAGGTCCCCTAACTATGGCTACACCTTC. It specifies CASSLVRSPNYGYTF.

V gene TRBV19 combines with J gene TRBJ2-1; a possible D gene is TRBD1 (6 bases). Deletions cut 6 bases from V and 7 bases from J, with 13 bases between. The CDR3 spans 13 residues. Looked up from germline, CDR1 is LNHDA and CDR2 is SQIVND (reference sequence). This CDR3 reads CASSQGSRNEQFF. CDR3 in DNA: TGTGCCAGTAGCCAGGGGAGTAGGAATGAGCAGTTCTTC.

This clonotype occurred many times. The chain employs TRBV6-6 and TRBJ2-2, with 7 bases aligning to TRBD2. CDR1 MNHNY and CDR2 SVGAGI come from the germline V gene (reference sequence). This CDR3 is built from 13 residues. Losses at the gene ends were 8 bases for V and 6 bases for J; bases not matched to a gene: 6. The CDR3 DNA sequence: TGTGCCAGCGCGGGAGTTGGCGCCGGGGAGCTGTTTTTT. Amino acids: CASAGVGAGELFF.

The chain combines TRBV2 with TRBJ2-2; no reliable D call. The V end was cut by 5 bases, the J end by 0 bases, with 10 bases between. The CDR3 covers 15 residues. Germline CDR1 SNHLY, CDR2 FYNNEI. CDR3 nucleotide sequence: TGTGCCAGCAGTTGGGCCCTAACGAACACCGGGGAGCTGTTTTTT. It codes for CASSWALTNTGELFF.

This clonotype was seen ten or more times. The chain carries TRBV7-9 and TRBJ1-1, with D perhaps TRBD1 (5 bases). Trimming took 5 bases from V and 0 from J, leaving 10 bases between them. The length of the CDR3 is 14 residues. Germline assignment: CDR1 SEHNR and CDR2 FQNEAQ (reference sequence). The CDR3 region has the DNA TGTGCCAGCAGCCCCAGGGTCCTGAACACTGAAGCTTTCTTT. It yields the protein CASSPRVLNTEAFF.

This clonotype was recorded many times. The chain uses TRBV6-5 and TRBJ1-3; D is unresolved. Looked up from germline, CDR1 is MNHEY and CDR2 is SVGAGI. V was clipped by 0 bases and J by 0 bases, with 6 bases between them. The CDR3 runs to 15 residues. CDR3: CASSYSPDSGNTIYF. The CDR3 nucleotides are TGTGCCAGCAGTTACTCGCCAGACTCTGGAAACACCATATATTTT.

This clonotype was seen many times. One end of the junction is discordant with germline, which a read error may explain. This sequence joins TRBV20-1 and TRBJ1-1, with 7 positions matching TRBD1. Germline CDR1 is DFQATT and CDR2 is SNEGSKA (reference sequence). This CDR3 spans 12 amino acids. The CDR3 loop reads CSARVGTAEAFF. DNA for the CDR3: TGCAGTGCCAGAGTGGGGACAGCTGAAGCTTTCTTT.

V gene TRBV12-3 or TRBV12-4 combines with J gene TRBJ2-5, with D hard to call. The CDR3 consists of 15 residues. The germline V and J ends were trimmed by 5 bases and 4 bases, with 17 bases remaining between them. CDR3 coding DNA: TGTGCCAGCAGTCCACCCGGCTGGTTCCCAGAGACCCAGTACTTC. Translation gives CASSPPGWFPETQYF.

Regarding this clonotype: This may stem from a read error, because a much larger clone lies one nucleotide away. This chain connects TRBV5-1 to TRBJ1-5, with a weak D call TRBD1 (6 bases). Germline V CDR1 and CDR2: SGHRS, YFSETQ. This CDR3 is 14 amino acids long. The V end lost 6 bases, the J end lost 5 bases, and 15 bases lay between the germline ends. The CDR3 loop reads CASNTGQKDQPQHF. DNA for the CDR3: TGCGCCAGCAACACAGGACAGAAAGATCAGCCCCAGCATTTT.

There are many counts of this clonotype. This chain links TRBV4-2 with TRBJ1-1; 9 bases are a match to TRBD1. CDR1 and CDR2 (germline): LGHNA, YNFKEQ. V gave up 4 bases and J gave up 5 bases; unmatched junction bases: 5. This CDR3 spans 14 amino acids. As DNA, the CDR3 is TGTGCCAGCAGCCCGGACAGGGGATGGACTGAAGCTTTCTTT. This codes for CASSPDRGWTEAFF.

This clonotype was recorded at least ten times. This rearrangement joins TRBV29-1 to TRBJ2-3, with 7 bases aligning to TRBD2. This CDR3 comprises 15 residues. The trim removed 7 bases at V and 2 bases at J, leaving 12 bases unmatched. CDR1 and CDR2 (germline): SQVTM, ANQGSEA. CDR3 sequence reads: CSAYAGVRYTDTQYF. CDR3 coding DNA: TGCAGCGCTTATGCGGGAGTCCGTTACACAGATACGCAGTATTTT.

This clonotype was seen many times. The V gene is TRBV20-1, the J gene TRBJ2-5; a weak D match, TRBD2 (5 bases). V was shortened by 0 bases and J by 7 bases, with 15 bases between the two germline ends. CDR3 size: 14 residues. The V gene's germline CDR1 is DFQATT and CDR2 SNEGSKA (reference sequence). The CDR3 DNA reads TGCAGTGCTAGAGAAGGCGGGTGGGTGGGGACCCAGTACTTC. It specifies CSAREGGWVGTQYF.

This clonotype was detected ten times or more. The CDR3 bases are TGTGCCAGCAGCTCCGGGACGGGGCGGGGGGCCTACAATGAGCAGTTCTTC. Translating it yields CASSSGTGRGAYNEQFF. The chain employs TRBV7-2 and TRBJ2-1; 8 nucleotides match TRBD2. Germline V gene lookup returns CDR1 SGHTA and CDR2 FQGNSA. This CDR3 has 17 amino acids. J was trimmed by 2 bases and V by 4 bases; bases with no gene match: 10.

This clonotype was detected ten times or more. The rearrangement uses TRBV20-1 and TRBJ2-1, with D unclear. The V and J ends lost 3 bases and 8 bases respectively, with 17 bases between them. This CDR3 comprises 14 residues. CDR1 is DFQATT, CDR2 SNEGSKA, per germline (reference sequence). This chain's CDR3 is CSASLARAVYEQFF. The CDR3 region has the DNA TGCAGTGCTAGCCTGGCCCGAGCCGTCTATGAGCAGTTCTTC.

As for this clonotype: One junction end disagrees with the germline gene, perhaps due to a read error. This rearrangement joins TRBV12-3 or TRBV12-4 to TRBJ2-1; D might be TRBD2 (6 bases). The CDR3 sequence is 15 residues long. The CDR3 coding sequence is TGTGCCAGCAGTCTAGCGACAGTCCCCCCACATGAGCAGTTCTTC. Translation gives CASSLATVPPHEQFF.

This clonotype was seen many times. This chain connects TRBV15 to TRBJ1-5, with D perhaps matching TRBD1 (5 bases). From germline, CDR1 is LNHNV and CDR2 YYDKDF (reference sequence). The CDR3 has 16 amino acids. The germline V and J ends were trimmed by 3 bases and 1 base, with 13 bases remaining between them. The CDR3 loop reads CATSSDRGISNQPQHF. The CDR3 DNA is TGTGCCACCAGCAGCGACAGAGGGATCAGCAATCAGCCCCAGCATTTT. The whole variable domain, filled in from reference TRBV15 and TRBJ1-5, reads DAMVIQNPRYQVTQFGKPVTLSCSQTLNHNVMYWYQQKSSQAPKLLFHYYDKDFNNEADTPDNFQSRRPNTSFCFLDIRSPGLGDTAMYLCATSSDRGISNQPQHFGDGTRLSIL.

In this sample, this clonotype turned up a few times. CDR3 protein: CASSPLRSKNIQYF. The CDR3, as DNA: TGCGCCAGCAGCCCCCTCCGCTCCAAAAACATTCAGTACTTC. V usage is TRBV4-1 and J usage is TRBJ2-4, with D unresolved. Trimming took 4 bases from V and 2 from J, leaving 9 bases between them. The CDR3 length is 14 residues. Germline values: CDR1 MGHRA, CDR2 YSYEKL.

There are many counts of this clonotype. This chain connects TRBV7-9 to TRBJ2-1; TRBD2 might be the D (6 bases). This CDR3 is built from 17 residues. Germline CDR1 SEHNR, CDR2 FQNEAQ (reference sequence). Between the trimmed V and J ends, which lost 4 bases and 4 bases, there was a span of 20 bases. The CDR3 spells CASSSSWLAGTYNEQFF. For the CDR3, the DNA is TGTGCCAGCAGCTCCTCATGGCTTGCGGGAACATACAATGAGCAGTTCTTC.